The 21 T cell receptor beta chains below come from one sample, sequenced in a study of blood T cell repertoires in COVID-19. Some clones are missing from TCRdb's copy, which holds only in-frame ones; the method was immunoSEQ multiplex PCR. The sample has about 210,000 clones; around 82% are singletons. Input material: peripheral blood. These receptors were obtained from a woman between 65 and 79 years old with acute or convalescent COVID-19.

The gene calls are TRBV19 and TRBJ2-3; 10 bases match TRBD2. Germline trimming cut 0 bases from V and 5 bases from J; bases unmatched to any gene: 11. The CDR3 sequence is 18 residues long. Germline V gene data show CDR1 as LNHDA and CDR2 as SQIVND (reference sequence). CDR3 protein: CASSIDGKRGGPEDTQYF. The CDR3 bases are TGTGCCAGTAGTATAGACGGGAAGCGGGGGGGGCCGGAAGATACGCAGTATTTT.

The gene calls are TRBV6-5 and TRBJ2-1; 11 bases line up with TRBD2. Per germline, CDR1 MNHEY and CDR2 SVGAGI. CDR3 length: 16 residues. V gave up 2 bases and J gave up 9 bases; unmatched junction bases: 9. The CDR3 reads CASSYTPSGGLSEQFF. DNA for the CDR3: TGTGCCAGCAGTTACACGCCTAGCGGGGGGTTGAGTGAGCAGTTCTTC.

The gene calls are TRBV12-3 or TRBV12-4 and TRBJ2-7; perhaps TRBD2 as D (5 bases). The V gene lost 3 bases and the J gene lost 7 bases, with 10 bases spanning the gap. The CDR3 totals 12 residues. CDR3 nucleotides: TGTGCCAGCAGTTTCGATACGGGGGAGCAGTACTTC. It codes for CASSFDTGEQYF.

The chain employs TRBV10-3 and TRBJ1-1; 9 bases line up with TRBD1. The germline V gene has CDR1 ENHRY and CDR2 SYGVKD. The CDR3 extends over 15 amino acids. Germline trimming cut 2 bases from V and 4 bases from J; bases unmatched to any gene: 5. The CDR3 region is CAISEPGQGGTEAFF. The CDR3 region has the DNA TGTGCCATCAGTGAGCCGGGACAGGGTGGCACTGAAGCTTTCTTT.

This clone was counted only a few times. The rearrangement uses TRBV11-2 and TRBJ2-7; D might be TRBD1 (5 bases). The CDR3 length is 15 residues. V was trimmed by 3 bases and J by 1 base, leaving 13 bases between them. CDR1 SGHAT and CDR2 FQNNGV come from the germline V gene. The CDR3 DNA follows: TGTGCCAGCAGCTTTCCAACAGGACGATCCTACGAGCAGTACTTC. This encodes CASSFPTGRSYEQYF.

This chain links TRBV3-1 (or the pseudogene TRBV3-2) with TRBJ2-5; D is undetermined. This CDR3 is built from 13 residues. V was clipped by 4 bases and J by 0 bases, with 6 bases between them. Germline V gene lookup returns CDR1 LGHDT and CDR2 YNNKEL (reference sequence). The CDR3: CASSRSYQETQYF. The DNA of the CDR3 is TGTGCCAGCAGCCGGAGTTACCAAGAGACCCAGTACTTC.

This clone was observed a handful of times. V gene TRBV12-3 or TRBV12-4 combines with J gene TRBJ2-7; 7 bases fit TRBD1. The V gene end was trimmed by 6 bases and the J gene end by 2 bases; junction bases not matched to a gene: 4. This CDR3 has 13 amino acids. The CDR3 is CASSRDRAYEQYF. Here the CDR3 DNA reads TGTGCCAGCAGCCGGGACAGAGCCTACGAGCAGTACTTC.

V and J are TRBV6-5 and TRBJ1-4; 9 bases match TRBD1. V lost 4 bases to trimming and J lost 10 bases; unmatched junction nucleotides: 7. From germline, CDR1 is MNHEY and CDR2 SVGAGI. This CDR3 has 14 amino acids. CDR3 sequence reads: CASSSGQGSAKLFF. Here the CDR3 DNA reads TGTGCCAGCAGTTCGGGACAGGGATCAGCAAAACTGTTTTTT.

This chain links TRBV27 with TRBJ2-5; 10 bases map to TRBD1. This CDR3 has 12 residues. CDR1 and CDR2 (germline): MNHEY, SMNVEV (reference sequence). J was trimmed by 13 bases and V by 9 bases; bases with no gene match: 11. The CDR3 sequence: CASGTGVREWYF. The CDR3 region has the DNA TGTGCCAGTGGGACAGGGGTTAGAGAATGGTACTTC.

V and J are TRBV5-1 and TRBJ1-1; TRBD1 might be the D (6 bases). The CDR3 covers 14 residues. Germline CDR1 SGHRS, CDR2 YFSETQ. V was clipped by 4 bases and J by 6 bases, with 16 bases between them. The CDR3 loop is CASSTATGWSEAFF. CDR3 in DNA: TGCGCCAGCAGCACAGCGACAGGATGGTCTGAAGCTTTCTTT.

This clone came up a few times. In the same sample, other DNA sequences code for this CDR3. The chain joins TRBV30 to TRBJ2-5; tentatively, D is TRBD2 (7 bases). The CDR3 totals 13 residues. The ends were cut back, 3 bases at V and 2 bases at J, with 10 bases in the middle. Per germline, CDR1 GTSNPN and CDR2 SVGIG (reference sequence). The CDR3 coding sequence is TGTGCCTGGAGCGGGGGGCGTCAAGAGACCCAGTACTTC. Amino acids: CAWSGGRQETQYF.

This chain uses TRBV5-1 with TRBJ2-3; tentatively, D is TRBD2 (6 bases). The CDR3 is 16 amino acids. V was shortened by 4 bases and J by 2 bases, with 17 bases between the two germline ends. Germline values: CDR1 SGHRS, CDR2 YFSETQ. DNA for the CDR3: TGCGCCAGCAGCCCTCTAGGGGAGGCTAACACAGATACGCAGTATTTT. Encoded protein: CASSPLGEANTDTQYF.

Only one count was recorded for this clone. The rearrangement links TRBV5-1 to TRBJ2-1, with 9 bases that match TRBD2. The CDR3 consists of 15 residues. After removal of 2 bases from V and 4 bases from J, the junction contained 4 bases not matched to a gene. Germline V gives CDR1 SGHRS, CDR2 YFSETQ. CDR3 in amino acids: CASSFAGGPYNEQFF. The CDR3 DNA sequence: TGCGCCAGCAGCTTCGCGGGGGGGCCGTACAATGAGCAGTTCTTC. Drawing the rest from reference TRBV5-1 and TRBJ2-1, the complete variable domain is KAGVTQTPRYLIKTRGQQVTLSCSPISGHRSVSWYQQTPGQGLQFLFEYFSETQRNKGNFPGRFSGRQFSNSRSEMNVSTLELGDSALYLCASSFAGGPYNEQFFGPGTRLTVL.

This chain links TRBV10-3 with TRBJ1-2, with 7 bases lining up with TRBD1. The germline CDR1 and CDR2 sequences are ENHRY and SYGVKD. This CDR3 spans 12 amino acids. Trimming at V came to 9 bases and at J to 2 bases, leaving 3 bases not matched to a gene. Written as DNA, the CDR3 is TGTGCCATTTCGACAGGGAACTATGGCTACACCTTC. As protein: CAISTGNYGYTF.

The genes are TRBV7-3 and TRBJ2-3; 9 bases are shared with TRBD2. The ends lost 4 bases at V and 4 bases at J; junction bases unmatched: 6. The CDR3 length is 15 residues. The germline CDR1 and CDR2 sequences are SGHTA and FQGTGA. The CDR3 protein is CASSSSGGPSDTQYF. CDR3 coding DNA: TGTGCCAGCAGCTCCAGCGGGGGGCCTTCAGATACGCAGTATTTT.

This clone was observed once. This chain joins TRBV27 and TRBJ2-3; D gene ambiguous. V was pared by 3 bases and J by 2 bases, with 9 bases between. Germline lookup yields CDR1 MNHEY and CDR2 SMNVEV (reference sequence). The CDR3 loop spans 14 amino acids. In DNA form, the CDR3 reads TGTGCCAGCAGTTTTGGCCGCTCCACAGATACGCAGTATTTT. Its protein product is CASSFGRSTDTQYF.

This chain uses TRBV30 with TRBJ1-2; no clear D. The CDR3 covers 10 residues. V was cut by 3 bases and J by 7 bases, with 6 bases left in between. CDR1 GTSNPN and CDR2 SVGIG come from the germline V gene (reference sequence). The CDR3 is CAWRTIGYTF. The CDR3 DNA follows: TGTGCCTGGAGAACAATTGGCTACACCTTC.

This chain uses TRBV7-9 with TRBJ1-1, with D hard to call. V was trimmed by 1 base and J by 6 bases, leaving 9 bases between them. The CDR3 length is 13 residues. Germline values: CDR1 SEHNR, CDR2 FQNEAQ (reference sequence). The CDR3 DNA reads as TGTGCCAGCAGCTTAGTACTAGGTCCTGAAGCTTTCTTT. Residues: CASSLVLGPEAFF.

V and J are TRBV10-1 and TRBJ2-1; D may be TRBD1 (6 bases). From germline, CDR1 is WNHNN and CDR2 SYGVQD (reference sequence). This CDR3 spans 14 amino acids. V was cut by 6 bases and J by 0 bases, with 9 bases left in between. As DNA, the CDR3 is TGCGCCAGCAGCCTGACAGGCTCCTACAATGAGCAGTTCTTC. Translating it yields CASSLTGSYNEQFF.

V usage is TRBV5-1 and J usage is TRBJ2-5; 8 bases map to TRBD2. J gave up 7 bases and V 7 bases, and 15 bases lay outside the gene matches. CDR3 size: 15 residues. Per the germline V gene, CDR1 is SGHRS and CDR2 is YFSETQ. The CDR3 DNA follows: TGCGCCAGCTCTGGGTCCGCCAGCGGGGGCGGGACCCAGTACTTC. This encodes CASSGSASGGGTQYF.

This clone has just one count. This rearrangement joins TRBV5-1 to TRBJ2-1; 13 nucleotides match TRBD2. CDR1 SGHRS and CDR2 YFSETQ come from the germline V gene. This CDR3 contains 18 residues. The trim removed 4 bases at V and 3 bases at J, leaving 10 bases unmatched. In DNA, the CDR3 is TGCGCCAGCAGCGGAATGACTAGCGGGGGGACCGTCTACAATGAGCAGTTCTTC. This translates into CASSGMTSGGTVYNEQFF.